This note documents a single T cell receptor (beta chain) sequence. The specificity of this receptor is unknown. No per-base quality is available; no much larger clone lies one base away. These data originate in a study of T cell responses to AZD1222 COVID-19 vaccine (dated by TCRdb to 2020 to 2023). Broadly, across the study: AZD1222 recipients with second doses at about 4 weeks or about 12 weeks were pooled, because spike-specific TCR depth and breadth did not differ between schedules. TCR sequencing was performed for approximately 240 trial participants, of whom 207 were given two doses of AZD1222 and around 26 were given two doses of MenACWY control vaccine. Enrollment into the trials was organized by age into subgroups of 18-55, 56-69 and 70-plus years, and those subgroups contained around 150, 28 and 57 TCR-sequenced participants, respectively. Study-wide findings and limitations: Conclusions about previously exposed vaccinees are limited, since just six AZD1222 recipients were seropositive for SARS-CoV-2 at baseline. In the small 56-69-year group, the increase in depth fell short of significance, most likely because of low power. Nearly half of unique spike-specific TCRs reportedly recognized epitopes outside regions mutated in the B.1.351 and B.1.1.7 variants. Participants were mostly white British and included more females than males, and it was suggested by the authors that clonal diversity may have been underestimated. After two AZD1222 doses, both the breadth and the depth of spike-specific TCRs were significantly higher than at day 0 and than in MenACWY recipients. The whole spike protein was spanned by vaccine-associated CD4 TCRs, and dominant responses were seen in regions 160-218 and 743-854. Because no day 14 peak-response samples were available, repertoires were characterized only after the peak T cell response.

What this sample's time point label stands for: baseline before first vaccination. Vaccinee samples came from UK trials COV001 and COV002, including a single-blind randomized controlled phase 2/3 trial of AZD1222 (ChAdOx1 nCoV-19) in healthy adults. For TCRbeta chain sequencing, PBMC samples from trial participants were taken at day 0 and at day 28 after the second dose. CDR1 KGHSH and CDR2 LQKENI are derived from the germline V gene. Trimming takes 4 bases from V and 4 bases from J, and the germline ends sit 14 bases apart. CDR3 length: 15 amino acids, cysteine to phenylalanine. The entry retains the CDR3 DNA only, 45 bases that are in frame from base 1. The CDR3 regions of human TCRbeta chains were analyzed by immunosequencing. Per the original workflow: TCRs in the repertoires were matched against a reference library of SARS-CoV-2-specific TCRs that had been generated with the MIRA antigen-specificity platform. Breadth meant the fraction of unique TCRs that were SARS-CoV-2-associated, whereas depth meant the fraction of total T cells that were SARS-CoV-2-associated. Using the MIRA data, every spike-specific TCR was mapped to the spike region that the TCR reacted to and assigned to either a CD4 or a CD8 class. Log10-transformed breadth and depth values were compared by one-way ANOVA with Sidak's multiple comparisons tests. TCRdb took over this immuneACCESS table, retaining in-frame rearrangements with V and J assigned. Such tables are incomplete; in checked studies, under half of the missing clones stem from an unresolved V gene, and the remainder is unexplained. The DNA was the basis for D and trimming; V, J and clone size are from that table. The sample table lists around 88,000 clones, 70% to 90% of them with a count of one. 4.5% to 6% of the sample goes to the ten largest clones.

The TCR was taken from an adult in good health. The specimen was peripheral blood, collected on day 0 of AZD1222 vaccination. The sequence joins TRBV18 to TRBJ2-1; the D gene is perhaps TRBD2, on 5 matching bases. The CDR3 has the sequence CASSRSRAEYNEQFF. The nucleotide sequence reads as follows: TGTGCCAGCTCACGATCTAGAGCGGAGTACAATGAGCAGTTCTTC.